The 15 T cell receptor beta chains below were found in one sample sequenced in a study of control samples from healthy donors and cancer patients. Measured with immunoSEQ multiplex PCR; TCRdb has only the in-frame clones, and not every one. The table records 230,000 or so clones, about 93% of them present only once. Material for sequencing was blood. The receptors come from a man aged 50-59 years in good health.

V and J are TRBV11-2 and TRBJ1-1; 12 positions match TRBD1. The germline gives CDR1 SGHAT, CDR2 FQNNGV. V gave up 5 bases and J gave up 11 bases; unmatched junction bases: 6. The CDR3 consists of 13 residues. The CDR3 here is CASSPGTGGEAFF. The CDR3, as DNA: TGTGCCAGCAGCCCGGGGACAGGGGGCGAGGCTTTCTTT. Full variable domain (outside the CDR3, taken from reference TRBV11-2 and TRBJ1-1): EAGVAQSPRYKIIEKRQSVAFWCNPISGHATLYWYQQILGQGPKLLIQFQNNGVVDDSQLPKDRFSAERLKGVDSTLKIQPAKLEDSAVYLCASSPGTGGEAFFGQGTRLTVV.

The J gene is TRBJ1-2, the V gene TRBV5-1; 8 bases are a match to TRBD1. V lost 3 bases to trimming and J lost 4 bases; unmatched junction nucleotides: 8. The CDR3 consists of 15 residues. The V gene's germline CDR1 is SGHRS and CDR2 YFSETQ. The CDR3 loop reads CASSSPGGLSYGYTF. In DNA, the CDR3 is TGCGCCAGCAGCTCCCCAGGGGGCCTCTCCTATGGCTACACCTTC.

The CDR3 region has the DNA TGTGCCAGCAAAAGGGGGAACACTGAAGCTTTCTTT. The encoded protein is CASKRGNTEAFF. V usage is TRBV6-5 and J usage is TRBJ1-1; tentatively, D is TRBD1 (5 bases). Germline CDR1 MNHEY, CDR2 SVGAGI. Trimming left V 7 bases short and J 1 base short, with 7 bases between. This CDR3 region has 12 residues.

As regards this clone: The same CDR3 can be traced to other DNA sequences in this sample. The J gene is TRBJ1-1, the V gene TRBV12-3 or TRBV12-4, with 8 positions matching TRBD1. The CDR3 is 13 amino acids. V trimming: 6 bases; J trimming: 3 bases; junction bases outside the gene matches: 3. CDR3 in amino acids: CASSPTGDTEAFF. The CDR3 region has the DNA TGTGCCAGCAGCCCGACAGGGGACACTGAAGCTTTCTTT.

The V call is TRBV6-1, the J call TRBJ1-6, with 7 bases identical to TRBD1. Germline CDR1 and CDR2: MNHNS and SASEGT. The CDR3 covers 19 residues. V shed 4 bases, J shed 7 bases, and the junction held 19 bases outside the gene matches. The CDR3 here is CASSVRQGDRVIYNSPLHF. Written as DNA, the CDR3 is TGTGCCAGCAGTGTACGACAGGGTGACAGGGTCATATACAATTCACCCCTCCACTTT.

The V and J genes are TRBV4-2 and TRBJ2-7; the D is unclear. The V end was cut by 0 bases, the J end by 5 bases, with 14 bases between. Germline-derived CDR1 and CDR2 are LGHNA and YNFKEQ. This CDR3 is built from 15 residues. CDR3 residues: CASSQDPSAWNEQYF. The CDR3 nucleotides read TGTGCCAGCAGCCAAGATCCCTCGGCCTGGAACGAGCAGTACTTC.

The gene calls are TRBV27 and TRBJ2-4, with D possibly being TRBD1 (5 bases). This CDR3 is 19 amino acids long. Germline V CDR1 and CDR2: MNHEY, SMNVEV (reference sequence). V was shortened by 2 bases and J by 3 bases, with 23 bases between the two germline ends. The CDR3 spells CASSLPARESILNKNIQYF. The CDR3 DNA reads TGTGCCAGCAGTTTACCCGCCAGGGAAAGCATATTAAACAAAAACATTCAGTACTTC.

V gene TRBV7-9 combines with J gene TRBJ2-2; 8 nucleotides align to TRBD2. J lost 5 bases, V lost 5 bases, and 10 bases had no gene match. This CDR3 is 16 amino acids long. Germline CDR1 SEHNR, CDR2 FQNEAQ (reference sequence). Here the CDR3 DNA reads TGTGCCAGCAGCCCCGATCACCCTAGCGGGACCGGGGAGCTGTTTTTT. Amino acids: CASSPDHPSGTGELFF.

This chain uses TRBV19 with TRBJ2-1; D is undetermined. In germline, CDR1 is LNHDA, CDR2 SQIVND (reference sequence). There are 14 residues in the CDR3. V lost 10 bases to trimming and J lost 4 bases, with 17 bases between them. CDR3 protein: CATQDRPGYNEQFF. The CDR3 DNA reads as TGTGCCACTCAAGACCGGCCCGGGTACAATGAGCAGTTCTTC.

The chain recombines TRBV5-1 with TRBJ2-1; 8 bases map to TRBD1. There are 15 residues in the CDR3. The V gene's germline CDR1 is SGHRS and CDR2 YFSETQ. After removal of 3 bases from V and 3 bases from J, the junction contained 5 bases not matched to a gene. CDR3 nucleotides: TGCGCCAGCAGCTCGTCACAGGGGGGCTACAATGAGCAGTTCTTC. Amino acid sequence: CASSSSQGGYNEQFF.

The rearrangement links TRBV24-1 to TRBJ1-1, with D possibly being TRBD1 (5 bases). The V and J ends lost 4 bases and 1 base respectively, with 9 bases between them. Germline V gene sequence: CDR1 KGHDR, CDR2 SFDVKD. The CDR3 runs 14 residues. CDR3 amino acids: CATSEAGGNTEAFF. The DNA for the CDR3 is TGTGCCACCAGTGAAGCGGGGGGGAACACTGAAGCTTTCTTT.

Concerning this clone itself: Different DNA sequences within this sample yield the same CDR3. The V gene is TRBV20-1, the J gene TRBJ1-1; D unclear. With 0 bases removed from V and 5 bases from J, the gap between germline ends came to 4 bases. This CDR3 is built from 11 residues. Looked up from germline, CDR1 is DFQATT and CDR2 is SNEGSKA (reference sequence). DNA of the CDR3: TGCAGTGCTAGAGACAGGACTGAAGCTTTCTTT. Translation: CSARDRTEAFF.

This clone is a singleton in its sample. The chain uses TRBV5-1 and TRBJ1-2; D is uncertain. The germline CDR1 and CDR2 sequences are SGHRS and YFSETQ. The CDR3 covers 13 residues. V was trimmed by 0 bases and J by 8 bases, leaving 11 bases between them. The CDR3 spells CASSLEPLKGYTF. In DNA, the CDR3 is TGCGCCAGCAGCTTGGAACCGCTTAAAGGCTACACCTTC.

The chain joins TRBV7-2 to TRBJ1-5, with 8 bases that match TRBD1. The V gene end was trimmed by 5 bases and the J gene end by 4 bases; junction bases not matched to a gene: 4. CDR3 length equals 14 residues. Germline CDR1 is SGHTA and CDR2 is FQGNSA. The CDR3 DNA follows: TGTGCCAGCAGCCTAACAGGGGGTAATCAGCCCCAGCATTTT. It encodes CASSLTGGNQPQHF.

About this clone itself: A junction end diverges from the germline sequence, so it may reflect a read error. The chain joins TRBV14 to TRBJ1-1; D is undetermined. The length of the CDR3 is 14 residues. The germline gives CDR1 SGHDN, CDR2 FVKESK. Here the CDR3 DNA reads TGTGCCAGCGGCCAAGATACGTGGTACACTGAAGCTTTCTTT. Its protein is CASGQDTWYTEAFF.